This T cell receptor beta chain was captured by sequencing in a study of T cells in Graves' hyperthyroidism and ophthalmopathy (dated by TCRdb to the late 2010s). Context from the whole study: Peripheral blood was sampled at the time of initial diagnosis, prior to any treatment. In addition, the study compared T-cell repertoires in thyroid tissue and in blood from five to seven Graves' hyperthyroidism patients. The approximately 98 discovery patients were randomly divided into training and test sets at a 7:3 ratio. Prospective prediction of ophthalmopathy was tested in an independent validation cohort of 18 hyperthyroidism patients and 15 to 17 patients who later progressed to ophthalmopathy. A discovery cohort of about a hundred patients, roughly 45 with Graves' ophthalmopathy and 55 to 60 with stable Graves' hyperthyroidism, was used to find distinguishing TCR V-J signatures. The paper describes TCR Vbeta CDR3 sequencing of 135 peripheral blood samples, made up of 43 ophthalmopathy patients, approximately 76 hyperthyroidism patients and 17 progressor patients. After blood sampling, hyperthyroidism patients were treated with methimazole at a starting dose of 30 mg daily, and ophthalmopathy patients were treated with high-dose intravenous methylprednisolone. What the authors observed across the whole study: Most expanded thyroid clonotypes (frequency above 0.001) were also detected in blood, a finding suggesting that blood repertoires may reflect thyroid immune responses. Sample size was not statistically predetermined, and investigators were not blinded to group allocation. In validation, the model predicted progression to ophthalmopathy with over 65% sensitivity and over 72% specificity, a median of approximately 6.5 months before onset. A 13 V-J signature model separated ophthalmopathy from stable hyperthyroidism, with approximately 87% sensitivity and roughly 81% specificity in cross-validation and 80%/75% in testing.

Note on this clonotype: It lacks a known antigen. Nothing much larger sits one base from this clone, and base qualities are not available.

Amplification of TCR beta CDR3 regions was carried out from RNA transcripts. The TCR CDR3 was subjected to a first round of RT-PCR using the HTBI primer set and the Qiagen OneStep RT-PCR kit. Libraries were constructed in a second round of multiplex PCR, after which size selection and purification were performed. Sequencing of the libraries was done on an Illumina HiSeq2000 using paired-end 100 bp reads. The authors' pipeline ran thus. SOAPnuke was used to process the raw data, with reads discarded if the reads contained adapters or uncalled bases, had a mean Phred below 15, or lacked an exact constant-primer or identifier match. High-quality paired reads were merged using COPE v1.2.5, and each unique nucleotide sequence was defined as a clonotype. MiTCR v1.1 was used to align the clonotypes against IMGT TRBV, TRBD and TRBJ reference segments. The analysis included only V-J combinations with a frequency above 0.0001, which together covered 98% to 99.2% of the repertoires. The TCS score was defined as the ratio of F50 (clonal expansion) to E x V (chaos), calculated using BLOSUM62-based TCRdist between CDR3 peptides within each V-J. Welch's t-statistics and random forest reduced fewer than 550 V-J features to roughly 13, which were used in a naive Bayes classifier (R e1071). The public reads were reprocessed in TCRdb via fastp at Q25 and MiXCR, keeping in-frame beta chains. One record per CDR3 amino acid sequence lists the most common genes and DNA. V and J calls and clone size were set by TCRdb, not the authors. The sample table records more than 650,000 distinct CDR3 sequences; 12% to 15% of these occur just once. More than 8.5% of the sample is held by the ten biggest clonotypes.

Reading from cysteine to phenylalanine, the CDR3 counts 15 amino acids. The retained sequence is limited to the CDR3, 45 bases, with the frame set at the first base. The germline ends are 19 bases apart after V is trimmed by 6 bases and J by 5 bases. Taken from the germline V gene, the CDR1 and CDR2 loops are SGDLS and YYNGEE. Stable Graves' hyperthyroidism was defined as the absence of progression to ophthalmopathy over 18 months of follow-up. Hyperthyroidism patients were aged 18 to 65 years and newly diagnosed, with disease duration of less than 2 months. Exclusion was applied to patients with uncontrolled infections, other autoimmune diseases, pregnancy or lactation. Diagnoses were established on the basis of clinical symptoms, serum thyroxine and TRAb, thyroid ultrasound, and orbital computed tomography. PBMCs were separated from about 10 ml of fresh peripheral blood using Ficoll-Paque density gradient centrifugation. Total RNA was extracted using Trizol reagent, and RNA quality was assessed on an Agilent 2100 Bioanalyzer.

The sequence was obtained from a woman between 18 and 29 years old with Graves' hyperthyroidism. The sequence is built from TRBV9 and TRBJ2-3, with a weak D call of TRBD2 (5 bases match). The sample was blood. The DNA reads as follows: TGTGCCAGCACCCTCTCGTCGGGGTCCTTAGATACGCAGTATTTT. Its product reads: CASTLSSGSLDTQYF.